The 32 T cell receptor beta chains listed next were all sequenced from one sample in a study of Graves' ophthalmopathy and Graves' hyperthyroidism. Amplifying from RNA transcripts, the study obtained TCR beta CDR3 regions. The first-round RT-PCR employed HTBI primers together with the Qiagen OneStep RT-PCR kit. A multiplex PCR was then performed as the second round. TCRdb reanalysed the multiplex PCR reads using MiXCR and keeps one entry per CDR3 protein. Counted here are 400,000 to 500,000 distinct CDR3 sequences, under 25% occurring once; the ten biggest clones make up 2.5% to 3.5%. Source material: peripheral blood. The receptors stem from a young woman with stable Graves' hyperthyroidism.

This clonotype was observed many times. The rearrangement uses TRBV30 and TRBJ1-1, with D possibly TRBD1 on 6 matching bases. The V and J ends lost 5 bases and 3 bases respectively, with 10 bases between them. Germline CDR1 reads GTSNPN; CDR2 reads SVGIG (reference sequence). The CDR3 sequence is 12 residues long. The CDR3 DNA follows: TGTGCCTGGGCCACAGGGTACACTGAAGCTTTCTTT. Amino acids: CAWATGYTEAFF.

This clonotype was found many times. The chain's CDR3 is CASSLLAGGVYEQYF. The CDR3, as DNA: TGTGCCAGCAGCCTTTTAGCGGGAGGTGTTTACGAGCAGTACTTC. V is TRBV7-6 and J is TRBJ2-7; TRBD2 aligns across 10 bases. Germline-derived CDR1 and CDR2 are SGHVS and FNYEAQ. Germline trimming cut 5 bases from V and 4 bases from J; bases unmatched to any gene: 8. CDR3 size: 15 residues.

This clonotype was counted ten times or more. The gene calls are TRBV30 and TRBJ1-2; D unclear. Germline CDR1 and CDR2: GTSNPN and SVGIG (reference sequence). V gave up 4 bases and J gave up 2 bases, with 11 bases separating them. The CDR3 spans 13 residues. DNA for the CDR3: TGTGCCTGGACCCGTACGGGGAACTATGGCTACACCTTC. Its protein product is CAWTRTGNYGYTF. The variable domain in full, completed from reference TRBV30 and TRBJ1-2, reads SQTIHQWPATLVQPVGSPLSLECTVEGTSNPNLYWYRQAAGRGLQLLFYSVGIGQISSEVPQNLSASRPQDRQFILSSKKLLLSDSGFYLCAWTRTGNYGYTFGSGTRLTVV.

This clonotype was detected many times. The chain joins TRBV11-2 to TRBJ2-7; 8 bases line up with TRBD1. Losses at the gene ends were 5 bases for V and 0 bases for J; bases not matched to a gene: 9. The germline CDR1 and CDR2 sequences are SGHAT and FQNNGV. The CDR3 is 16 amino acids. CDR3 nucleotides: TGTGCCAGCAGCACTGGACAGGGTCACCCCTCCTACGAGCAGTACTTC. Its translation: CASSTGQGHPSYEQYF.

This clonotype was recorded many times. V gene TRBV28 combines with J gene TRBJ1-5, with TRBD1 matching over 8 bases. Trimming took 4 bases from V and 7 from J; bases not matched to a gene: 6. This CDR3 comprises 14 residues. Germline V gene data show CDR1 as MDHEN and CDR2 as SYDVKM. The CDR3 sequence: CASSSGQGVQPQHF. As DNA, the CDR3 is TGTGCCAGCAGTTCCGGACAGGGTGTACAGCCCCAGCATTTT.

Ten or more counts support this clonotype. The chain employs TRBV19 and TRBJ1-2, with a tentative D call TRBD1 (5 bases). Germline V gives CDR1 LNHDA, CDR2 SQIVND (reference sequence). This CDR3 has 13 amino acids. The V end lost 3 bases, the J end lost 5 bases, and 10 bases lay between the germline ends. CDR3: CASSIKGAYGYTF. The CDR3 DNA is TGTGCCAGTAGTATCAAAGGGGCTTATGGCTACACCTTC.

This clonotype was counted many times. This chain uses TRBV6-5 with TRBJ2-2; the match to TRBD2 covers 8 bases. Germline V CDR1 and CDR2: MNHEY, SVGAGI. This CDR3 has 15 amino acids. V was pared by 0 bases and J by 5 bases, with 2 bases of the junction left unmatched. The CDR3 DNA reads as TGTGCCAGCAGTTACTCCGGGAGGGGTACCGGGGAGCTGTTTTTT. It specifies CASSYSGRGTGELFF.

The chain combines TRBV28 with TRBJ1-2; TRBD1 is a possible D gene (5 bases). This CDR3 has 13 residues. Germline CDR1 MDHEN, CDR2 SYDVKM. The V end lost 2 bases, the J end lost 7 bases, and 11 bases lay between the germline ends. CDR3 sequence (DNA): TGTGCCAGCAGTTTAGGCAGGGTTGGTGGCTACACCTTC. It encodes CASSLGRVGGYTF.

In its sample, this clonotype was seen many times. V is TRBV11-2 and J is TRBJ1-3; D gene unclear. The CDR3 is 15 amino acids. Germline V gives CDR1 SGHAT, CDR2 FQNNGV. V was clipped by 0 bases and J by 3 bases, with 9 bases between them. The DNA for the CDR3 is TGTGCCAGCAGCTTAGATATGGCGGATGGAAACACCATATATTTT. It translates to CASSLDMADGNTIYF.

The V and J genes are TRBV2 and TRBJ2-7; possibly TRBD1 or TRBD2 for D (5 bases each). CDR1 SNHLY and CDR2 FYNNEI come from the germline V gene. This CDR3 comprises 12 residues. V dropped 1 base and J dropped 8 bases, with 9 bases sitting between them. This CDR3 is CASSEGGSKQYF. The CDR3, as DNA: TGTGCCAGCAGTGAAGGGGGGAGTAAGCAGTACTTC. The full variable domain, completed using reference TRBV2 and TRBJ2-7, is EPEVTQTPSHQVTQMGQEVILRCVPISNHLYFYWYRQILGQKVEFLVSFYNNEISEKSEIFDDQFSVERPDGSNFTLKIRSTKLEDSAMYFCASSEGGSKQYFGPGTRLTVT.

This clonotype was seen ten or more times. The chain links TRBV6-1 to TRBJ2-5, with D unclear. Trimming took off 4 bases at V and 1 base at J, with 13 bases between the two ends. Germline V gene data show CDR1 as MNHNS and CDR2 as SASEGT. The length of the CDR3 is 15 residues. This CDR3 reads CASSGLAMGQETQYF. CDR3 nucleotide sequence: TGTGCCAGCAGTGGGCTGGCGATGGGCCAAGAGACCCAGTACTTC.

This clonotype was counted ten times or more. The V gene is TRBV2, the J gene TRBJ2-5; TRBD2 is a possible D gene (6 bases). V was pared by 1 base and J by 6 bases, with 12 bases between. The CDR3 loop spans 14 amino acids. Germline V gene sequence: CDR1 SNHLY, CDR2 FYNNEI. The CDR3 DNA sequence: TGTGCCAGCAGTGAAGTATTGGGGGGAAAGACCCAGTACTTC. Protein sequence: CASSEVLGGKTQYF. The full variable domain, completed using reference TRBV2 and TRBJ2-5, is EPEVTQTPSHQVTQMGQEVILRCVPISNHLYFYWYRQILGQKVEFLVSFYNNEISEKSEIFDDQFSVERPDGSNFTLKIRSTKLEDSAMYFCASSEVLGGKTQYFGPGTRLLVL.

This clonotype was observed many times. The chain combines TRBV25-1 with TRBJ1-3; the D gene is possibly TRBD1 (5 bases). V was pared by 2 bases and J by 0 bases, with 11 bases between. The CDR3 runs to 16 residues. Germline V CDR1 and CDR2: MGHDK, SYGVNS. The CDR3 bases are TGTGCCAGCAGTGAAGTAGAGGGACCCTCTGGAAACACCATATATTTT. Protein: CASSEVEGPSGNTIYF.

The sample holds a few counts of this clonotype. The rearrangement joins TRBV18 to TRBJ1-1, with a weak D call TRBD1 (5 bases). Germline-derived CDR1 and CDR2 are KGHSH and LQKENI. The CDR3 has 14 amino acids. The V and J ends lost 3 bases and 5 bases respectively, with 13 bases between them. In DNA, the CDR3 is TGTGCCAGCTCACCCGCAGCGGGGCGGACTGAAGCTTTCTTT. Encoded protein: CASSPAAGRTEAFF.

This clonotype showed up just a few times. The rearrangement joins TRBV15 to TRBJ1-2; D perhaps matches TRBD1 (6 bases). V gave up 4 bases and J gave up 5 bases, with 14 bases separating them. Germline V gives CDR1 LNHNV, CDR2 YYDKDF (reference sequence). This CDR3 has 14 residues. CDR3 sequence reads: CATSTPGHRYGYTF. The CDR3 nucleotides read TGTGCCACCAGCACCCCGGGACACCGATATGGCTACACCTTC.

In this sample, this clonotype turned up many times. The J gene is TRBJ2-2, the V gene TRBV20-1; 11 positions agree with TRBD2. The CDR3 length is 14 residues. Trimming took 3 bases from V and 7 from J; bases not matched to a gene: 4. Germline V gene lookup returns CDR1 DFQATT and CDR2 SNEGSKA (reference sequence). CDR3 nucleotides: TGCAGTGCTAGGGGTAGCGGGAGGGTCGGGGAGCTGTTTTTT. Translation gives CSARGSGRVGELFF.

There are many counts of this clonotype. The chain has TRBV6-5 and TRBJ2-7, with TRBD2 matching over 8 bases. Germline CDR1 is MNHEY and CDR2 is SVGAGI. J was trimmed by 3 bases and V by 7 bases; bases with no gene match: 8. The CDR3 totals 14 residues. This CDR3 reads CASTPLSGGYEQYF. The CDR3 DNA reads as TGTGCCAGCACCCCCCTAAGCGGGGGCTACGAGCAGTACTTC.

This clonotype was recorded many times. The J gene is TRBJ2-7, the V gene TRBV7-9; the match to TRBD2 covers 13 bases. The V segment lost 5 bases and the J segment 5 bases; nucleotides outside the gene matches: 3. CDR1 is SEHNR, CDR2 FQNEAQ, per germline (reference sequence). The CDR3 has 14 residues. The CDR3 DNA reads as TGTGCCAGCAGCACCGGGACTAGCGGGAACGAGCAGTACTTC. Its protein product is CASSTGTSGNEQYF. Looking up the rest from reference TRBV7-9 and TRBJ2-7 gives the full variable domain: DTGVSQNPRHKITKRGQNVTFRCDPISEHNRLYWYRQTLGQGPEFLTYFQNEAQLEKSRLLSDRFSAERPKGSFSTLEIQRTEQGDSAMYLCASSTGTSGNEQYFGPGTRLTVT.

There are many counts of this clonotype. V gene TRBV27 combines with J gene TRBJ2-2, with D unresolved. This CDR3 region has 14 residues. Per germline, CDR1 MNHEY and CDR2 SMNVEV (reference sequence). The V gene lost 4 bases and the J gene lost 0 bases, with 6 bases spanning the gap. The chain's CDR3 is CASSYGTNTGELFF. In nucleotides, the CDR3 is TGTGCCAGCAGTTACGGAACGAACACCGGGGAGCTGTTTTTT.

This clonotype was counted between two and nine times. The gene calls are TRBV12-3 or TRBV12-4 and TRBJ1-1, with D unresolved. This CDR3 spans 12 amino acids. The V end lost 5 bases, the J end lost 3 bases, and 7 bases lay between the germline ends. CDR3 DNA sequence: TGTGCCAGCAGTATCCAGGACACTGAAGCTTTCTTT. Translation gives CASSIQDTEAFF.

This clonotype was seen more than once but under ten times. This chain connects TRBV15 to TRBJ2-7, with TRBD2 matching over 10 bases. From germline, CDR1 is LNHNV and CDR2 YYDKDF (reference sequence). CDR3 length equals 15 residues. Trimming cost V 5 bases and J 5 bases; bases outside gene matches: 9. CDR3 sequence (DNA): TGTGCCACCAGCCCATCTAGCGGGAGTGTTAACGAGCAGTACTTC. Residues: CATSPSSGSVNEQYF. The whole variable domain, filled in from reference TRBV15 and TRBJ2-7, reads DAMVIQNPRYQVTQFGKPVTLSCSQTLNHNVMYWYQQKSSQAPKLLFHYYDKDFNNEADTPDNFQSRRPNTSFCFLDIRSPGLGDTAMYLCATSPSSGSVNEQYFGPGTRLTVT.

Ten or more counts support this clonotype. The chain couples TRBV6-5 to TRBJ2-7; the D gene is possibly TRBD1 (6 bases). Trimming stripped 5 bases from V and 0 bases from J, with 11 bases between. CDR3 size: 14 residues. Germline values: CDR1 MNHEY, CDR2 SVGAGI. The CDR3 loop reads CASSQDRSSYEQYF. In DNA form, the CDR3 reads TGTGCCAGCAGTCAGGACAGAAGCTCCTACGAGCAGTACTTC.

The rearrangement links TRBV19 to TRBJ2-4; the D is unclear. The CDR3 length is 18 residues. Deletions cut 5 bases from V and 0 bases from J, with 20 bases between. CDR1 and CDR2 from the germline V gene are LNHDA and SQIVND (reference sequence). This chain's CDR3 is CASSPHGRRVLAKNIQYF. For the CDR3, the DNA is TGTGCCAGTAGTCCTCACGGCCGACGGGTCCTAGCCAAAAACATTCAGTACTTC.

The chain links TRBV11-2 to TRBJ2-7; D might be TRBD2 (5 bases). Per the germline V gene, CDR1 is SGHAT and CDR2 is FQNNGV. This CDR3 spans 14 amino acids. The V and J ends lost 6 bases and 1 base respectively, with 13 bases between them. CDR3 nucleotides: TGTGCCAGCAGTGGAGGTGGAGCTTCCTACGAGCAGTACTTC. Translated, it gives CASSGGGASYEQYF. Looking up the rest from reference TRBV11-2 and TRBJ2-7 gives the full variable domain: EAGVAQSPRYKIIEKRQSVAFWCNPISGHATLYWYQQILGQGPKLLIQFQNNGVVDDSQLPKDRFSAERLKGVDSTLKIQPAKLEDSAVYLCASSGGGASYEQYFGPGTRLTVT.

This clonotype has ten or more counts. The genes are TRBV6-6 and TRBJ1-5; a possible D gene is TRBD1 (5 bases). Per germline, CDR1 MNHNY and CDR2 SVGAGI (reference sequence). The CDR3 sequence is 18 residues long. With 9 bases removed from V and 0 bases from J, the gap between germline ends came to 24 bases. The CDR3 DNA follows: TGTGCCAGGAGACCCAACAGCAGGGTTCATTATAGCAATCAGCCCCAGCATTTT. It translates to CARRPNSRVHYSNQPQHF.

This clonotype was seen many times. V and J are TRBV6-1 and TRBJ2-7; D is unclear. CDR1 MNHNS and CDR2 SASEGT come from the germline V gene. The CDR3 loop spans 15 amino acids. Trimming took off 5 bases at V and 1 base at J, with 15 bases between the two ends. The CDR3 coding sequence is TGTGCCAGCAGTAGTCCGGGTCGTCGGTCCTACGAGCAGTACTTC. It translates to CASSSPGRRSYEQYF.

This clonotype appeared many times. The rearrangement links TRBV30 to TRBJ2-7, with D maybe TRBD2 (5 bases). The CDR3 is 12 amino acids. V lost 3 bases and J 0 bases, leaving 6 bases between the germline ends. The germline gives CDR1 GTSNPN, CDR2 SVGIG (reference sequence). The CDR3 sequence: CAWRTNSYEQYF. The CDR3 nucleotides are TGTGCCTGGAGGACTAACTCCTACGAGCAGTACTTC.

The chain links TRBV7-9 to TRBJ2-7; 7 bases agree with TRBD1. Germline V gene lookup returns CDR1 SEHNR and CDR2 FQNEAQ (reference sequence). CDR3 length: 14 amino acids. The V segment lost 5 bases and the J segment 3 bases; nucleotides outside the gene matches: 7. CDR3 coding DNA: TGTGCCAGCAGCCCAGACAGGGCCCTCTACGAGCAGTACTTC. As protein: CASSPDRALYEQYF. The full variable domain, completed using reference TRBV7-9 and TRBJ2-7, is DTGVSQNPRHKITKRGQNVTFRCDPISEHNRLYWYRQTLGQGPEFLTYFQNEAQLEKSRLLSDRFSAERPKGSFSTLEIQRTEQGDSAMYLCASSPDRALYEQYFGPGTRLTVT.

This clonotype was detected ten times or more. The chain uses TRBV15 and TRBJ1-3; D is perhaps TRBD1 (5 bases). The CDR3 covers 17 residues. V lost 0 bases and J 5 bases, leaving 17 bases between the germline ends. The germline gives CDR1 LNHNV, CDR2 YYDKDF (reference sequence). The CDR3 loop is CATSRDLGQGIRNTIYF. The CDR3 DNA reads TGTGCCACCAGCAGAGATTTGGGCCAGGGTATACGAAACACCATATATTTT.

This clonotype turned up a few times. The chain employs TRBV27 and TRBJ2-5; perhaps TRBD1 as D (5 bases). Germline assignment: CDR1 MNHEY and CDR2 SMNVEV (reference sequence). The CDR3 length is 13 residues. Trimming removed 4 bases at V and 1 base at J, with 7 bases between. CDR3 DNA sequence: TGTGCCAGCAGTTCGACAGCCCAAGAGACCCAGTACTTC. The encoded protein is CASSSTAQETQYF.

This clonotype was seen many times. With a much larger clone just one base away, this may be a read error. This chain joins TRBV20-1 and TRBJ2-5; D may be TRBD2 (6 bases). This CDR3 spans 12 amino acids. Germline CDR1 reads DFQATT; CDR2 reads SNEGSKA (reference sequence). CDR3 residues: CSASRGRETQCF. The CDR3 coding sequence is TGCAGTGCTAGCCGTGGCCGGGAGACCCAGTGCTTC.

This clonotype was detected ten times or more. The chain couples TRBV7-2 to TRBJ2-5, with 7 bases aligning to TRBD1. The V segment lost 3 bases and the J segment 1 base; nucleotides outside the gene matches: 2. CDR3 length: 14 amino acids. Germline CDR1 SGHTA, CDR2 FQGNSA. The CDR3 sequence is CASSFRGFQETQYF. Written as DNA, the CDR3 is TGTGCCAGCAGCTTCAGGGGGTTCCAAGAGACCCAGTACTTC.